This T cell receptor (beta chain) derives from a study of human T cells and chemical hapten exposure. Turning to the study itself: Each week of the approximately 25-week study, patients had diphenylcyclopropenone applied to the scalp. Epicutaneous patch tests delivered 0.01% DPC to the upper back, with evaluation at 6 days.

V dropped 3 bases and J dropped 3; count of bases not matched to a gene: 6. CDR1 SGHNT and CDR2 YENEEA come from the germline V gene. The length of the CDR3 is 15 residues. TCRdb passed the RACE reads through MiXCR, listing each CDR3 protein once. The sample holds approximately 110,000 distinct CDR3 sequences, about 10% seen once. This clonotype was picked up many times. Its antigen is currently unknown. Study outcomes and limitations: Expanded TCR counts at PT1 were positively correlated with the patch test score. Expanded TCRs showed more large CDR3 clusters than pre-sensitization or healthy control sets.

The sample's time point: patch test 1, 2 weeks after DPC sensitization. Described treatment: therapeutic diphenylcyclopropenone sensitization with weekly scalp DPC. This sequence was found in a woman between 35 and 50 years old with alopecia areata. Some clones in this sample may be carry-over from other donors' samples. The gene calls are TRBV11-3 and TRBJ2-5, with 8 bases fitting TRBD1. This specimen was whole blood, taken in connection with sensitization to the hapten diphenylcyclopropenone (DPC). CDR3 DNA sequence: TGTGCCAGCAGCTTCTCTTTGACAGGGGAAGAGACCCAGTACTTC. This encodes CASSFSLTGEETQYF. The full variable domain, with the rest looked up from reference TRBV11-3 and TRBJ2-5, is EAGVVQSPRYKIIEKKQPVAFWCNPISGHNTLYWYLQNLGQGPELLIRYENEEAVDDSQLPKDRFSAERLKGVDSTLKIQPAELGDSAVYLCASSFSLTGEETQYFGPGTRLLVL.